The clone carrying this T cell receptor beta chain has ten or more counts. No antigen is known for it. Amplified regions were TCR beta CDR3 sequences from RNA transcripts. The HTBI primer set drove a first-round RT-PCR of the TCR CDR3. TCRdb recomputed calls from the multiplex PCR reads with MiXCR, one row per CDR3 protein. The table records around 600,000 distinct CDR3 sequences, about a sixth of them present only once. This record belongs to a study of T cells in Graves' hyperthyroidism and ophthalmopathy. Clinicians diagnosed patients from clinical symptoms, serum thyroxine and TRAb, thyroid ultrasound and orbital computed tomography. Findings of the study overall: Before onset, by a median of about seven months, the model predicted ophthalmopathy. Stable hyperthyroidism and ophthalmopathy were separated using 13 V-J signatures. Within blood appeared most thyroid clonotypes that had expanded above 0.001.

The sequenced sample consisted of blood. This TCR derives from a woman between 25 and 40 years old with Graves' hyperthyroidism.

The CDR3 DNA follows: TGTGCCAGCAGCTATGGATTTTTTTCCTTCACAGATACGCAGTATTTT. It codes for CASSYGFFSFTDTQYF. The rearrangement joins TRBV11-3 to TRBJ2-3; D is unclear. V lost 4 bases to trimming and J lost 2 bases, with 16 bases between them. The CDR3 spans 16 residues. Germline V CDR1 and CDR2: SGHNT, YENEEA.